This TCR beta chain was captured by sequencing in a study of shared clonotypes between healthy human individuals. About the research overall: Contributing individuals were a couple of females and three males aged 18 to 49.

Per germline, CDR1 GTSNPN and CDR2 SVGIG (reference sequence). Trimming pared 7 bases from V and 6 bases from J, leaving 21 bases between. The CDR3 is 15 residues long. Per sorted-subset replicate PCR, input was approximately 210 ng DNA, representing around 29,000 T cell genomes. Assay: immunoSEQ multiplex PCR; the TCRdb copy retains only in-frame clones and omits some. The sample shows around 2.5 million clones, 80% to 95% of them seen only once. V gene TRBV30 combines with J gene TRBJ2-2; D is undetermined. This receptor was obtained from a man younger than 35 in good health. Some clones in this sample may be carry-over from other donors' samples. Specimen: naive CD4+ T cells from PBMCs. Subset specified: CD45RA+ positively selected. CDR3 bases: TGTGCCTTAAGTGGGCAGAGCTTTTGGCCCGGGGAGCTGTTTTTT. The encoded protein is CALSGQSFWPGELFF. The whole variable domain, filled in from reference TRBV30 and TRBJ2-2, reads SQTIHQWPATLVQPVGSPLSLECTVEGTSNPNLYWYRQAAGRGLQLLFYSVGIGQISSEVPQNLSASRPQDRQFILSSKKLLLSDSGFYLCALSGQSFWPGELFFGEGSRLTVL.